This T cell receptor beta chain was retrieved from a study of blood T cell repertoires in COVID-19. This CDR3 has 14 residues. V was clipped by 3 bases and J by 3 bases; unmatched bases: 3. Germline-derived CDR1 and CDR2 are MNHEY and SMNVEV (reference sequence). The method was immunoSEQ multiplex PCR; TCRdb's version includes in-frame clones alone and lacks a portion of them. The table records some 150,000 clones, around 90% of them present only once. The sequenced sample was peripheral blood. This sequence originates from a human donor in a cohort sampled during active COVID-19. The chain has TRBV27 and TRBJ2-7; 9 nucleotides align to TRBD1. CDR3 nucleotide sequence: TGTGCCAGCAGTTTGGGACAGGGAGGCTACGAGCAGTACTTC. Amino acid sequence: CASSLGQGGYEQYF.